Listed below are T cell receptor beta chains from one sample, sequenced in a study of blood T cell repertoires in COVID-19. This table comes from immunoSEQ multiplex PCR, and its TCRdb copy is limited to in-frame clones, with some not included. This table has about 180,000 clones, around 83% appearing once. The specimen sequenced was peripheral blood. These receptor sequences come from a human donor in a cohort sampled during active COVID-19. Both conserved end residues are part of each CDR3. The D gene is left open where the match is weak.

>-|TRBJ2-5|TRBV12-3/TRBV12-4
CASSLNRAETQYF
>-|TRBJ1-2|TRBV9
CASSVSLRGGNGYTF
>-|TRBJ1-1|TRBV20-1
CSAARNTEAFF
>TRBD1|TRBJ2-1|TRBV19
CASGTGAYNEQFF
>TRBD1|TRBJ1-6|TRBV12-3/TRBV12-4
CASSPTGDSPLHF
>TRBD1|TRBJ1-5|TRBV7-9
CASSLWDRNQPQHF
>TRBD1|TRBJ2-5|TRBV27
CASKQGASETQYF
>TRBD2|TRBJ2-5|TRBV5-6
CASSLRPGLAGETQYF
>TRBD1|TRBJ1-5|TRBV7-9
CASSLGKTGGQPQHF
>-|TRBJ2-5|TRBV7-2
CASEWGVGQETQYF
>-|TRBJ2-7|TRBV6-1
CASSEAASEVNEQYF
>TRBD1|TRBJ2-7|TRBV5-1
CASSLVGTGFDEQYF
>TRBD1|TRBJ1-2|TRBV3-1/TRBV3-2
CASSPRTGQGGYGYTF
>-|TRBJ2-3|TRBV4-1
CASSRAEGTDTQYF
>TRBD1|TRBJ2-7|TRBV27
CASRGQGPYEQYF
>-|TRBJ1-1|TRBV6-5
CASSYEVDTEAFF
>TRBD2|TRBJ2-1|TRBV19
CASSIGSGSRTEEQFF
>-|TRBJ2-2|TRBV5-1
CASSSGSRNTGELFF
>-|TRBJ1-5|TRBV6-2/TRBV6-3
CASSLNTETFRHPQHF
>TRBD2|TRBJ2-1|TRBV11-2
CASRGLAGAPRNEQFF
>-|TRBJ1-1|TRBV7-9
CASSPVEGSEAFF
>TRBD1|TRBJ2-7|TRBV7-2
CASRSGQPSYEQYF
>TRBD1|TRBJ1-6|TRBV11-2
CASSYTDRGALHF
>TRBD2|TRBJ2-5|TRBV5-3
CARSFPGGGVQETQYF
>TRBD1|TRBJ1-1|TRBV2
CASKGQGINTEAFF
>TRBD1|TRBJ1-1|TRBV10-2
CASSGHGTVTMNTEAFF
>-|TRBJ2-7|TRBV19
CASSISTESSYEQYF
>-|TRBJ2-3|TRBV5-1
CASSSGLRTDTQYF
>TRBD1|TRBJ1-6|TRBV9
CASSVGQGGNSPLHF
>TRBD1|TRBJ2-1|TRBV19
CASIETGAVYNEQFF
>-|TRBJ2-5|TRBV5-4
CASSSRAQGSQETQYF
>TRBD1|TRBJ1-4|TRBV4-1
CASSQDRTGGQKLFF
>-|TRBJ1-2|TRBV5-8
CASSFAGNYGYTF
>-|TRBJ2-3|TRBV5-5
CASSLRPVSGADTQYF
>-|TRBJ2-3|TRBV5-1
CASSLRHDTDTQYF
>-|TRBJ2-3|TRBV5-4
CASSGGGPSTDTQYF
>-|TRBJ2-7|TRBV5-1
CASSKRDTYEQYF
>-|TRBJ1-5|TRBV28
CASIPVTLSNQPQHF
>TRBD1|TRBJ2-7|TRBV5-4
CASSLAGQVSVSYEQYF
>TRBD1|TRBJ1-1|TRBV4-1
CAPEDSSQVRDRDTEAFF
>-|TRBJ1-2|TRBV9
CASSGLGGGYGYTF
>-|TRBJ1-1|TRBV7-2
CASSLGARGGTEAFF
>-|TRBJ2-7|TRBV12-3/TRBV12-4
CASSNGQPYEQYF
>-|TRBJ1-5|TRBV6-2/TRBV6-3
CASSYSMGGNQPQHF
>-|TRBJ2-7|TRBV10-1
CASSPATGNSYEQYF
>TRBD1|TRBJ2-7|TRBV15
CATSREDRDDEQYF
>-|TRBJ2-7|TRBV9
CASSVRRGHEQYF
>TRBD2|TRBJ2-1|TRBV27
CASSFSGLAVYNEQFF
>TRBD1|TRBJ1-1|TRBV27
CASRRQGGPEAFF
>TRBD1|TRBJ2-7|TRBV5-5
CASSIHRGLSSYEQYF
>TRBD1|TRBJ1-1|TRBV7-3
CASSLTGTAINTEAFF
>TRBD1|TRBJ2-3|TRBV10-1
CASSESIGQGTDTQYF
>TRBD1|TRBJ1-5|TRBV27
CASSTTGGNQPQHF
>TRBD2|TRBJ2-5|TRBV24-1
CATSDLGTSGVKGETQYF
>-|TRBJ2-1|TRBV24-1
CATSDSSALSYNEQFF